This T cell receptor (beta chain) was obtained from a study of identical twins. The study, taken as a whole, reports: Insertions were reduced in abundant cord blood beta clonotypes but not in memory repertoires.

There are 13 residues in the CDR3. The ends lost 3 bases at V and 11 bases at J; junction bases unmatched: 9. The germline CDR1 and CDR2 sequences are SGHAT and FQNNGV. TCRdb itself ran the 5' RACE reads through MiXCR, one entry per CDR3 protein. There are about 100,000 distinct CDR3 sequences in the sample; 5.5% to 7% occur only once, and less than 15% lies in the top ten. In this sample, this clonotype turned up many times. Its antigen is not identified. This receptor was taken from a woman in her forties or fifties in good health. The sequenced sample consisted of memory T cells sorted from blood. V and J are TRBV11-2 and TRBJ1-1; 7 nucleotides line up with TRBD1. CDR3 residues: CASSFGTVSKAFF. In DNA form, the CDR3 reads TGTGCCAGCAGCTTCGGGACAGTTAGTAAGGCTTTCTTT. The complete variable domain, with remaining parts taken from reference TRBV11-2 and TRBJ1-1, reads EAGVAQSPRYKIIEKRQSVAFWCNPISGHATLYWYQQILGQGPKLLIQFQNNGVVDDSQLPKDRFSAERLKGVDSTLKIQPAKLEDSAVYLCASSFGTVSKAFFGQGTRLTVV.